This T cell receptor (beta chain) emerged from a study of CD8 T cells in Susac syndrome. Notes on the study in general: In its TCR sequencing and HLA analysis, the study acknowledged that the number of individuals was relatively small.

CD8+ and CD4+ T cells circulating in blood were sequenced for TCR beta. TEMRA cells underwent FACS enrichment and CD8+ and CD4+ T cells underwent negative isolation. Note on this clonotype: Its antigen is unknown.

Unmatched junction bases numbered 16, after V lost 8 bases and J lost 4 bases. The CDR3 has 17 residues. The RNA input was about 0.45 to 1 ug, and it was reverse transcribed with random hexamers. Using its own MiXCR run on the immunoSEQ multiplex PCR reads, TCRdb lists one record per CDR3 protein. This table has about 240,000 distinct CDR3 sequences, 90% to 96% appearing once. The sequence derives from a human donor with Susac syndrome. The chain employs TRBV12-3 or TRBV12-4 and TRBJ1-1; TRBD1 aligns across 10 bases. The sample consisted of CD4+ T cells from PBMCs. Here the CDR3 DNA reads TGTGCCAGCCGCCGTCCCCGGGACAGGGGTTACAGCACTGAAGCTTTCTTT. Protein product: CASRRPRDRGYSTEAFF.